What follows are 32 T cell receptor beta chains derived from one specimen sequenced in a study of human T cells and chemical hapten exposure. TCRdb processed the RACE reads anew with MiXCR; each CDR3 protein has one entry. The sample contains some 360,000 distinct CDR3 sequences, roughly 5.3% of which appear only once. Described time point: pre-sensitization, week 0. Treatment reported: therapeutic diphenylcyclopropenone sensitization with weekly scalp DPC. The specimen comprised whole blood, sampled in connection with sensitization to the hapten diphenylcyclopropenone (DPC). The origin of the receptors is a woman aged 45-59 years with alopecia areata. Some clones in this sample may be carry-over from other donors' samples.

This clonotype appeared many times. The chain recombines TRBV7-9 with TRBJ1-5; unclear D gene. Trimming stripped 5 bases from V and 4 bases from J, with 9 bases between. The V gene's germline CDR1 is SEHNR and CDR2 FQNEAQ (reference sequence). The CDR3 length is 13 residues. CDR3 in DNA: TGTGCCAGCAGCCCCGCCAGTAATCAGCCCCAGCATTTT. Translation: CASSPASNQPQHF. The variable domain in full, with the rest retrieved from reference TRBV7-9 and TRBJ1-5, is DTGVSQNPRHKITKRGQNVTFRCDPISEHNRLYWYRQTLGQGPEFLTYFQNEAQLEKSRLLSDRFSAERPKGSFSTLEIQRTEQGDSAMYLCASSPASNQPQHFGDGTRLSIL.

The V gene is TRBV29-1, the J gene TRBJ2-5; possible D gene TRBD2, 5 bases. The CDR3 length is 13 residues. Germline V CDR1 and CDR2: SQVTM, ANQGSEA. Trimming took 6 bases from V and 0 from J, leaving 11 bases between them. The CDR3 DNA sequence: TGCAGCGTCCGGGGAACGTACCAAGAGACCCAGTACTTC. Its protein is CSVRGTYQETQYF.

The V call is TRBV20-1, the J call TRBJ2-5; 11 nucleotides align to TRBD2. Losses at the gene ends were 5 bases for V and 4 bases for J; bases not matched to a gene: 9. CDR1 is DFQATT and CDR2 is SNEGSKA in the germline V gene (reference sequence). The CDR3 runs 15 residues. As DNA, the CDR3 is TGCAGTGCTTCTCAACTAGCGGGGGTAGGAGAGACCCAGTACTTC. This encodes CSASQLAGVGETQYF.

This clonotype was picked up many times. The genes are TRBV6-2 or TRBV6-3 and TRBJ1-4; D not resolved. Trimming left V 4 bases short and J 8 bases short, with 17 bases between. Germline CDR1 is MNHEY and CDR2 is SVGEGT. CDR3 length equals 15 residues. The CDR3 DNA reads TGTGCCAGCAGTTCCGGGCCCGGCCTTAACGAAAAACTGTTTTTT. Encoded protein: CASSSGPGLNEKLFF.

This clonotype was counted ten times or more. This rearrangement joins TRBV5-4 to TRBJ1-2; D is unclear. Germline assignment: CDR1 SGHNT and CDR2 YYREEE (reference sequence). The CDR3 consists of 12 residues. V was shortened by 2 bases and J by 2 bases, with 4 bases between the two germline ends. CDR3 nucleotide sequence: TGTGCCAGCAGCTTACAAAACTATGGCTACACCTTC. It specifies CASSLQNYGYTF.

The chain is built from TRBV27 and TRBJ2-1, with a possible D match to TRBD2 (5 bases). This CDR3 has 17 amino acids. CDR1 MNHEY and CDR2 SMNVEV come from the germline V gene (reference sequence). V dropped 4 bases and J dropped 0 bases, with 16 bases sitting between them. The CDR3 here is CASSSARTLSSYNEQFF. The CDR3 coding sequence is TGTGCCAGCAGTTCCGCCCGGACTTTAAGCTCCTACAATGAGCAGTTCTTC.

Ten or more counts support this clonotype. This chain joins TRBV30 and TRBJ2-3, with TRBD2 as a possible D gene (6 bases). This CDR3 region has 14 residues. Between the trimmed V and J ends, which lost 3 bases and 0 bases, there was a span of 10 bases. The germline V gene encodes CDR1 GTSNPN and CDR2 SVGIG (reference sequence). This CDR3 reads CAWRKAGSTDTQYF. As DNA, the CDR3 is TGTGCCTGGAGGAAAGCGGGTAGCACAGATACGCAGTATTTT.

As for this clonotype: It may be a read error: a sequence one base away is much more abundant. As the CDR3 is not closed by the conserved phenylalanine or tryptophan, this likely results from a read error. The chain joins TRBV27 to TRBJ2-7; D tentatively fits TRBD1 or TRBD2 (5 bases each). There are 13 residues in the CDR3. Germline V gene data show CDR1 as MNHEY and CDR2 as SMNVEV (reference sequence). Trimming removed 6 bases from V and 3 bases from J, with 12 bases in between. CDR3 in amino acids: CASSHGTGYEQYY. The CDR3 DNA reads as TGTGCCAGCAGCCACGGGACGGGCTACGAGCAGTACTAC.

On this clonotype itself: At one end the junction does not follow the germline gene, possibly because of a read error. This chain links TRBV12-3 or TRBV12-4 with TRBJ1-5; D uncertain. The CDR3 has 13 amino acids. The CDR3: CASSFVGYQPQHF. CDR3 DNA: TGTGCCAGTAGTTTTGTGGGCTATCAGCCCCAGCATTTT.

This clonotype was picked up many times. The rearrangement links TRBV5-1 to TRBJ1-3, with a possible D match to TRBD1 (6 bases). V lost 0 bases and J lost 4, with 20 bases in between. This CDR3 is 18 amino acids long. The germline V gene encodes CDR1 SGHRS and CDR2 YFSETQ. CDR3 nucleotide sequence: TGCGCCAGCAGCTTGGCCGGGACATCCGAGTTGGCGGGAAACACCATATATTTT. As protein: CASSLAGTSELAGNTIYF. Complete variable domain (other parts from reference TRBV5-1 and TRBJ1-3): KAGVTQTPRYLIKTRGQQVTLSCSPISGHRSVSWYQQTPGQGLQFLFEYFSETQRNKGNFPGRFSGRQFSNSRSEMNVSTLELGDSALYLCASSLAGTSELAGNTIYFGEGSWLTVV.

This clonotype came up a few times. This chain connects TRBV6-6 to TRBJ2-7; no definite D call. The CDR3 is made up of 13 amino acids. The germline V and J ends were trimmed by 2 bases and 0 bases, with 5 bases remaining between them. Germline V gene data show CDR1 as MNHNY and CDR2 as SVGAGI (reference sequence). The CDR3 region is CASSYISSYEQYF. The DNA of the CDR3 is TGTGCCAGCAGTTACATTAGCTCCTACGAGCAGTACTTC.

This clonotype was recorded a few times. In DNA, the CDR3 is TGTGCCAGCAAGAGGCCCGGCACAGATACGCAGTATTTT. Its translation: CASKRPGTDTQYF. The gene calls are TRBV28 and TRBJ2-3; no clear D. V lost 7 bases and J 1 base, leaving 9 bases between the germline ends. This CDR3 spans 13 amino acids. Germline lookup yields CDR1 MDHEN and CDR2 SYDVKM.

This clonotype was counted between two and nine times. The V gene is TRBV20-1, the J gene TRBJ2-7; no reliable D call. Trimming cost V 1 base and J 2 bases, with 12 bases left between them. This CDR3 region has 14 residues. The V gene's germline CDR1 is DFQATT and CDR2 SNEGSKA (reference sequence). The CDR3 coding sequence is TGCAGTGCTAGAGCTTCTCGCGGAACCTACGAGCAGTACTTC. It encodes CSARASRGTYEQYF.

This clonotype was detected only a few times. This chain joins TRBV6-2 or TRBV6-3 and TRBJ2-7; tentatively, D is TRBD2 (6 bases). The CDR3 has 14 residues. The V gene's germline CDR1 is MNHEY and CDR2 SVGEGT. V was trimmed by 6 bases and J by 0 bases, leaving 12 bases between them. The CDR3 is CASRHSGGSYEQYF. CDR3 nucleotide sequence: TGTGCCAGCAGGCATAGCGGAGGCTCCTACGAGCAGTACTTC.

Ten or more counts support this clonotype. The chain has TRBV27 and TRBJ2-7, with D perhaps matching TRBD2 (5 bases). V was trimmed by 2 bases and J by 3 bases, leaving 11 bases between them. CDR3 length: 14 residues. Germline lookup yields CDR1 MNHEY and CDR2 SMNVEV (reference sequence). As DNA, the CDR3 is TGTGCCAGCAGTTTAGCGGCTAGCCTCTACGAGCAGTACTTC. Amino acids: CASSLAASLYEQYF.

The sample holds many counts of this clonotype. This rearrangement joins TRBV7-9 to TRBJ1-2, with D possibly TRBD1 on 5 matching bases. Trimming took off 1 base at V and 8 bases at J, with 8 bases between the two ends. From germline, CDR1 is SEHNR and CDR2 FQNEAQ (reference sequence). The CDR3 has 12 residues. The DNA for the CDR3 is TGTGCCAGCAGCTTAGAGGGGCACGGCTACACCTTC. This translates into CASSLEGHGYTF.

This clonotype has just a few counts. The V call is TRBV12-3 or TRBV12-4, the J call TRBJ1-5, with 10 bases aligning to TRBD1. The CDR3 extends over 17 amino acids. V dropped 6 bases and J dropped 3; count of bases not matched to a gene: 11. The CDR3 nucleotides read TGTGCCAGCAGGCACGGGACAGGGGTAGGCTACAATCAGCCCCAGCATTTT. Its translation is CASRHGTGVGYNQPQHF.

The rearrangement uses TRBV5-5 and TRBJ1-2; 11 nucleotides agree with TRBD1. Germline loops: CDR1 SGHKS, CDR2 YYEKEE (reference sequence). This CDR3 is built from 16 residues. The V and J ends lost 0 bases and 6 bases, in that order; junction bases with no gene match: 7. The CDR3 DNA is TGTGCCAGCAGCTTGGCACCAGGGACAGGGGGTGATGGCTACACCTTC. This translates into CASSLAPGTGGDGYTF.

This clonotype was detected ten times or more. The chain uses TRBV21-1 and TRBJ2-6. TRBV21-1 is annotated as a pseudogene. This CDR3 spans 16 amino acids. The CDR3 region has the DNA TGTGCCAGCAGCAAAGCGCGGGAAGCTGGGGCCAACGTCCTGACTTTC. Protein product: CASSKAREAGANVLTF.

This rearrangement joins TRBV14 to TRBJ1-6, with 9 positions matching TRBD1. Losses at the gene ends were 5 bases for V and 8 bases for J; bases not matched to a gene: 13. CDR1 is SGHDN and CDR2 is FVKESK in the germline V gene. There are 17 residues in the CDR3. In DNA, the CDR3 is TGTGCCAGCAGCACCCGGGACAGGGCCTTTGGTGATTCACCCCTCCACTTT. This sequence encodes CASSTRDRAFGDSPLHF.

This clonotype was seen at least ten times. The chain couples TRBV7-3 to TRBJ2-3, with 10 bases matching TRBD2. J lost 4 bases, V lost 2 bases, and 6 bases had no gene match. The CDR3 length is 16 residues. Germline V CDR1 and CDR2: SGHTA, FQGTGA. CDR3 in DNA: TGTGCCAGCAGCTTAGGACTAGCGGCAGCCCCAGATACGCAGTATTTT. Amino acid sequence: CASSLGLAAAPDTQYF.

In this sample, this clonotype turned up many times. V usage is TRBV29-1 and J usage is TRBJ2-3; 8 bases align to TRBD1. With 2 bases clipped from V and 5 bases from J, the junction kept 6 bases outside the gene matches. CDR1 is SQVTM, CDR2 ANQGSEA, per germline. The CDR3 has 14 residues. The CDR3 coding sequence is TGCAGCGTTGAACAGGGGGCAGGGGAAGATACGCAGTATTTT. As protein: CSVEQGAGEDTQYF.

The chain couples TRBV20-1 to TRBJ1-2, with 7 bases fitting TRBD1. V was clipped by 3 bases and J by 4 bases; unmatched bases: 14. Germline V lookup: CDR1 DFQATT, CDR2 SNEGSKA (reference sequence). This CDR3 is built from 16 residues. CDR3 residues: CSARPGGTPRFYGYTF. The CDR3 bases are TGCAGTGCTAGGCCAGGGGGGACCCCCAGATTCTATGGCTACACCTTC.

This clonotype was counted a few times. This chain links TRBV20-1 with TRBJ1-2; possibly TRBD1 for D (5 bases). The V end lost 0 bases, the J end lost 4 bases, and 9 bases lay between the germline ends. The CDR3 is made up of 13 amino acids. Per germline, CDR1 DFQATT and CDR2 SNEGSKA (reference sequence). DNA for the CDR3: TGCAGTGCTAGAGATCCCGACAGCTATGGCTACACCTTC. Residues: CSARDPDSYGYTF.

This clonotype occurred many times. The chain employs TRBV7-8 and TRBJ1-5; TRBD1 matches 11 bases. Germline V CDR1 and CDR2: SGHVS, FQNEAQ. The CDR3 extends over 18 amino acids. V gave up 5 bases and J gave up 0 bases; unmatched junction bases: 9. The CDR3 sequence: CASSPRTGGRDSNQPQHF. CDR3 coding DNA: TGTGCCAGCAGCCCGCGGACAGGGGGCCGAGATAGCAATCAGCCCCAGCATTTT.

The gene calls are TRBV4-1 and TRBJ2-1; 10 bases line up with TRBD1. V lost 8 bases, J lost 6 bases, and 10 bases stayed unmatched. The CDR3 contains 15 residues. Germline V CDR1 and CDR2: MGHRA, YSYEKL. This chain's CDR3 is CASGIPGQGSNEQFF. CDR3 coding DNA: TGCGCCAGCGGAATACCGGGACAGGGGAGCAATGAGCAGTTCTTC.

The chain couples TRBV6-5 to TRBJ2-2; 8 bases line up with TRBD2. CDR1 and CDR2 from the germline V gene are MNHEY and SVGAGI. The CDR3 spans 18 residues. Germline trimming cut 0 bases from V and 7 bases from J; bases unmatched to any gene: 13. CDR3: CASSYSSIAGGLLGELFF. CDR3 nucleotides: TGTGCCAGCAGTTACTCGAGTATCGCGGGAGGACTTCTCGGGGAGCTGTTTTTT.

V usage is TRBV25-1 and J usage is TRBJ1-1; TRBD1 aligns across 12 bases. The germline V gene has CDR1 MGHDK and CDR2 SYGVNS. V shed 4 bases and J 7 bases; nucleotides not matched to a gene: 4. CDR3 length equals 14 residues. The CDR3 nucleotides read TGTGCCAGCAGTGGGGGGACAGGGGGCGGTGAAGCTTTCTTT. Its protein product is CASSGGTGGGEAFF.

This clonotype has at least ten counts. The V call is TRBV7-9, the J call TRBJ2-4; no reliable D call. Trimming cost V 3 bases and J 0 bases, with 9 bases left between them. The germline CDR1 and CDR2 sequences are SEHNR and FQNEAQ (reference sequence). The CDR3 is 15 residues long. CDR3 loop: CASSFADLAKNIQYF. In nucleotides, the CDR3 is TGTGCCAGCAGCTTCGCGGACCTAGCCAAAAACATTCAGTACTTC.

This clonotype was seen at least ten times. The chain joins TRBV28 to TRBJ2-3; D is perhaps TRBD1 (7 bases). CDR3 length: 14 amino acids. V lost 7 bases, J lost 4 bases, and 15 bases lay in between. Germline V gene data show CDR1 as MDHEN and CDR2 as SYDVKM. The CDR3 reads CASIRLGTADTQYF. The CDR3 region has the DNA TGTGCCAGCATCAGACTAGGGACAGCAGATACGCAGTATTTT.

V and J are TRBV28 and TRBJ2-7, with 9 bases aligning to TRBD1. With V trimmed by 4 bases and J by 1 base, 11 bases remained unmatched. The CDR3 consists of 17 residues. The germline V gene has CDR1 MDHEN and CDR2 SYDVKM. As DNA, the CDR3 is TGTGCCAGCAGTTCGTCCTACGGGGGGACAGGGTCCTACGAGCAGTACTTC. Translation: CASSSSYGGTGSYEQYF. The entire variable domain, with the rest obtained from reference TRBV28 and TRBJ2-7, is as follows: DVKVTQSSRYLVKRTGEKVFLECVQDMDHENMFWYRQDPGLGLRLIYFSYDVKMKEKGDIPEGYSVSREKKERFSLILESASTNQTSMYLCASSSSYGGTGSYEQYFGPGTRLTVT.

The sample holds a few counts of this clonotype. V gene TRBV5-1 combines with J gene TRBJ1-1, with D perhaps TRBD1 (5 bases). The CDR3 extends over 12 amino acids. Germline CDR1 is SGHRS and CDR2 is YFSETQ. Between the trimmed V and J ends, which lost 3 bases and 7 bases, there was a span of 10 bases. CDR3 in DNA: TGCGCCAGCAGCTCTGGACACCTTGAAGCTTTCTTT. This codes for CASSSGHLEAFF.